What follows are 24 T cell receptor beta chains derived from one specimen sequenced in a study of blood T cell repertoires in COVID-19. Here immunoSEQ multiplex PCR was the method, and the copy in TCRdb shows in-frame clones only, minus some. The sample consists of 200,000 to 250,000 clones, about four fifths of them appearing once. The sample consisted of peripheral blood. Every receptor here comes from a woman older than 75 with acute or convalescent COVID-19.

The chain combines TRBV6-5 with TRBJ1-1, with D perhaps TRBD1 (6 bases). Trimming took 2 bases from V and 1 from J, leaving 8 bases between them. The germline V gene encodes CDR1 MNHEY and CDR2 SVGAGI. The CDR3 is 14 amino acids. CDR3 in amino acids: CASSYQTGNTEAFF. The CDR3 DNA reads as TGTGCCAGCAGTTACCAGACAGGGAACACTGAAGCTTTCTTT.

The rearrangement joins TRBV5-5 to TRBJ1-1; D unclear. This CDR3 has 15 amino acids. Trimming took off 0 bases at V and 6 bases at J, with 15 bases between the two ends. Germline values: CDR1 SGHKS, CDR2 YYEKEE (reference sequence). In DNA form, the CDR3 reads TGTGCCAGCAGCTTGGAAGCGGCAAAAGGCGCTGAAGCTTTCTTT. It translates to CASSLEAAKGAEAFF.

The chain has TRBV5-1 and TRBJ2-1, with 8 bases that match TRBD2. The trim removed 3 bases at V and 10 bases at J, leaving 9 bases unmatched. Germline CDR1 SGHRS, CDR2 YFSETQ. The CDR3 is made up of 14 amino acids. CDR3 in amino acids: CASSSRGGTSEQFF. The CDR3 DNA reads as TGCGCCAGCAGCTCTCGGGGGGGCACCTCGGAGCAGTTCTTC. Drawing the rest from reference TRBV5-1 and TRBJ2-1, the complete variable domain is KAGVTQTPRYLIKTRGQQVTLSCSPISGHRSVSWYQQTPGQGLQFLFEYFSETQRNKGNFPGRFSGRQFSNSRSEMNVSTLELGDSALYLCASSSRGGTSEQFFGPGTRLTVL.

The chain has TRBV5-1 and TRBJ2-7, with a possible D match to TRBD1 (5 bases). There are 15 residues in the CDR3. V was shortened by 4 bases and J by 2 bases, with 16 bases between the two germline ends. The germline gives CDR1 SGHRS, CDR2 YFSETQ. CDR3 nucleotide sequence: TGCGCCAGCAGCCCCGGACACACGCAAACCTACGAGCAGTACTTC. Translating gives CASSPGHTQTYEQYF.

V and J are TRBV5-4 and TRBJ1-2; 8 bases match TRBD1. Germline V CDR1 and CDR2: SGHNT, YYREEE (reference sequence). Germline trimming cut 3 bases from V and 3 bases from J; bases unmatched to any gene: 1. The CDR3 runs to 13 residues. The CDR3 protein is CASSSTGDYGYTF. The CDR3 DNA is TGTGCCAGCAGCTCGACAGGGGACTATGGCTACACCTTC. The whole variable domain, filled in from reference TRBV5-4 and TRBJ1-2, reads ETGVTQSPTHLIKTRGQQVTLRCSSQSGHNTVSWYQQALGQGPQFIFQYYREEENGRGNFPPRFSGLQFPNYSSELNVNALELDDSALYLCASSSTGDYGYTFGSGTRLTVV.

The CDR3: CASSLGETAVTGELFF. CDR3 DNA: TGTGCCAGCAGCTTAGGCGAGACAGCCGTCACCGGGGAGCTGTTTTTT. This chain connects TRBV7-9 to TRBJ2-2; weak D call: TRBD1 (5 bases). Germline assignment: CDR1 SEHNR and CDR2 FQNEAQ (reference sequence). CDR3 length equals 16 residues. V shed 1 base and J shed 4 bases, with 13 bases lying between them.

CDR3 loop: CASRKGAPSTDTQYF. DNA for the CDR3: TGTGCCAGCCGAAAAGGAGCCCCAAGCACAGATACGCAGTATTTT. This sequence joins TRBV18 and TRBJ2-3; D unresolved. The germline V and J ends were trimmed by 8 bases and 0 bases, with 15 bases remaining between them. CDR1 and CDR2 (germline): KGHSH, LQKENI. The CDR3 loop spans 15 amino acids. Filled out from reference TRBV18 and TRBJ2-3, the complete variable domain reads NAGVMQNPRHLVRRRGQEARLRCSPMKGHSHVYWYRQLPEEGLKFMVYLQKENIIDESGMPKERFSAEFPKEGPSILRIQQVVRGDSAAYFCASRKGAPSTDTQYFGPGTRLTVL.

The rearrangement links TRBV7-2 to TRBJ1-1; 7 bases map to TRBD1. The junction had 3 bases not matched to a gene; V was cut back by 4 bases and J by 4 bases. Germline lookup yields CDR1 SGHTA and CDR2 FQGNSA. CDR3 length: 13 amino acids. In nucleotides, the CDR3 is TGTGCCAGCAGCTCCGACAGGGCCACTGAAGCTTTCTTT. Its translation is CASSSDRATEAFF.

CDR3 nucleotides: TGTGCCAGCGTTCGTAGCGGGGGCCCAAGCTACGAGCAGTACTTC. This gives the protein CASVRSGGPSYEQYF. The V and J genes are TRBV2 and TRBJ2-7; 9 nucleotides agree with TRBD2. This CDR3 contains 15 residues. Looked up from germline, CDR1 is SNHLY and CDR2 is FYNNEI. Trimming cost V 8 bases and J 3 bases; bases outside gene matches: 11.

This sequence joins TRBV6-2 or TRBV6-3 and TRBJ1-4, with 9 bases aligning to TRBD1. This CDR3 contains 17 residues. V lost 2 bases to trimming and J lost 0 bases; unmatched junction nucleotides: 4. Germline V gene data show CDR1 as MNHEY and CDR2 as SVGEGT. CDR3 DNA: TGTGCCAGCAGTTACGACAGGGGGGCGGCAACTAATGAAAAACTGTTTTTT. As protein: CASSYDRGAATNEKLFF.

The V gene is TRBV13, the J gene TRBJ1-1; maybe TRBD1 (6 bases). Germline V lookup: CDR1 PRHDT, CDR2 FYEKMQ (reference sequence). Trimming took off 5 bases at V and 1 base at J, with 11 bases between the two ends. The CDR3 covers 14 residues. The CDR3 protein is CASSVQGQNTEAFF. The DNA of the CDR3 is TGTGCCAGCAGCGTACAGGGCCAGAACACTGAAGCTTTCTTT.

V and J are TRBV12-3 or TRBV12-4 and TRBJ2-3; 7 bases fit TRBD2. The V segment lost 7 bases and the J segment 5 bases; nucleotides outside the gene matches: 6. This CDR3 spans 13 amino acids. The CDR3 DNA reads TGTGCCAGCAAAATCGGGGGGTTAGATACGCAGTATTTT. Translation: CASKIGGLDTQYF.

The V and J genes are TRBV29-1 and TRBJ1-2; 7 positions match TRBD1. Per the germline V gene, CDR1 is SQVTM and CDR2 is ANQGSEA. The CDR3 contains 12 residues. V dropped 3 bases and J dropped 6; count of bases not matched to a gene: 4. CDR3 residues: CSVESGGNGYTF. In DNA form, the CDR3 reads TGCAGCGTTGAGTCAGGGGGAAATGGCTACACCTTC.

This chain connects TRBV3-1 (or the pseudogene TRBV3-2) to TRBJ1-2; D remains ambiguous. CDR1 LGHDT and CDR2 YNNKEL come from the germline V gene (reference sequence). CDR3 size: 15 residues. V was clipped by 0 bases and J by 2 bases, with 10 bases between them. This CDR3 is CASSQDAGVNYGYTF. The CDR3, as DNA: TGTGCCAGCAGCCAAGATGCCGGGGTCAACTATGGCTACACCTTC.

The chain has TRBV12-3 or TRBV12-4 and TRBJ2-7; perhaps TRBD2 as D (6 bases). This CDR3 is built from 12 residues. V lost 3 bases and J 6 bases, leaving 9 bases between the germline ends. CDR3 loop: CASSLWGGEQYF. The CDR3 coding sequence is TGTGCCAGCAGTTTGTGGGGAGGCGAGCAGTACTTC.

A few counts support this clone. This chain joins TRBV29-1 and TRBJ1-1, with D uncertain. Trimming cost V 8 bases and J 0 bases, with 13 bases left between them. The germline V gene encodes CDR1 SQVTM and CDR2 ANQGSEA. The CDR3 loop spans 13 amino acids. The CDR3 DNA is TGCAGCTCGGGTGACGGGTTGAACACTGAAGCTTTCTTT. Translated, it gives CSSGDGLNTEAFF.

The chain uses TRBV5-1 and TRBJ2-1, with 10 bases aligning to TRBD1. The CDR3 extends over 18 amino acids. V dropped 4 bases and J dropped 5; count of bases not matched to a gene: 15. Germline CDR1 is SGHRS and CDR2 is YFSETQ. Written as DNA, the CDR3 is TGCGCCAGCAGCCCTGGAGGGTTTGGGACAGGGGAGGACAATGAGCAGTTCTTC. It specifies CASSPGGFGTGEDNEQFF.

The J gene is TRBJ2-1, the V gene TRBV9; D perhaps matches TRBD1 (7 bases). Germline CDR1 is SGDLS and CDR2 is YYNGEE. CDR3 length: 16 amino acids. The V gene lost 0 bases and the J gene lost 5 bases, with 15 bases spanning the gap. The CDR3 is CASSVGGNRGHNEQFF. Here the CDR3 DNA reads TGTGCCAGCAGCGTAGGCGGGAACAGGGGCCACAATGAGCAGTTCTTC.

This sequence joins TRBV5-1 and TRBJ2-1, with 11 bases that match TRBD2. Germline CDR1 and CDR2: SGHRS and YFSETQ. Trimming cost V 4 bases and J 4 bases; bases outside gene matches: 4. CDR3 length: 15 residues. The CDR3 sequence is CASSQSSGGYNEQFF. CDR3 bases: TGCGCCAGCAGCCAATCTAGCGGGGGGTACAATGAGCAGTTCTTC.

This clone appeared a single time. The chain carries TRBV18 and TRBJ1-1; possible D gene TRBD1, 5 bases. The CDR3 consists of 15 residues. V lost 3 bases to trimming and J lost 4 bases, with 15 bases between them. Per the germline V gene, CDR1 is KGHSH and CDR2 is LQKENI. Here the CDR3 DNA reads TGTGCCAGCTCACCTTCCGCAGGGAGGGGCACTGAAGCTTTCTTT. It yields the protein CASSPSAGRGTEAFF. The whole variable domain, filled in from reference TRBV18 and TRBJ1-1, reads NAGVMQNPRHLVRRRGQEARLRCSPMKGHSHVYWYRQLPEEGLKFMVYLQKENIIDESGMPKERFSAEFPKEGPSILRIQQVVRGDSAAYFCASSPSAGRGTEAFFGQGTRLTVV.

This clone was found once. The chain recombines TRBV18 with TRBJ2-7; D is perhaps TRBD1 (5 bases). The V end was cut by 4 bases, the J end by 3 bases, with 7 bases between. This CDR3 comprises 12 residues. Germline V gene lookup returns CDR1 KGHSH and CDR2 LQKENI. The CDR3, as DNA: TGTGCCAGCTCACGACAGAACTACGAGCAGTACTTC. The encoded protein is CASSRQNYEQYF.

The chain recombines TRBV10-1 with TRBJ1-4; TRBD1 aligns across 7 bases. The length of the CDR3 is 19 residues. Looked up from germline, CDR1 is WNHNN and CDR2 is SYGVQD (reference sequence). The V gene end was trimmed by 2 bases and the J gene end by 0 bases; junction bases not matched to a gene: 12. This chain's CDR3 is CASSENTGTETPTNEKLFF. Here the CDR3 DNA reads TGCGCCAGCAGTGAGAATACGGGGACAGAGACGCCAACTAATGAAAAACTGTTTTTT.

V gene TRBV6-1 combines with J gene TRBJ2-1; D is possibly TRBD2 (5 bases). V was shortened by 2 bases and J by 9 bases, with 8 bases between the two germline ends. The CDR3 length is 12 residues. Per germline, CDR1 MNHNS and CDR2 SASEGT. CDR3 loop: CASSEFAGEQFF. DNA of the CDR3: TGTGCCAGCAGTGAATTTGCGGGTGAGCAGTTCTTC.

This sequence joins TRBV10-3 and TRBJ1-2, with 8 bases lining up with TRBD1. With 5 bases clipped from V and 8 bases from J, the junction kept 7 bases outside the gene matches. CDR1 is ENHRY and CDR2 is SYGVKD in the germline V gene. The CDR3 runs 13 residues. The CDR3 DNA reads as TGTGCCATCAGTCAGGACAGGGTAGGCGGCTACACCTTC. Its protein product is CAISQDRVGGYTF.